A selection of T cell receptor beta chains follows, all from one sample in a study of T cell responses to AZD1222 COVID-19 vaccine. Profiled with immunoSEQ multiplex PCR; TCRdb holds only in-frame clones, not every one. The table for this sample gives about 140,000 clones. The sample taken for sequencing was peripheral blood. Source of these receptors: an adult in good health. Each CDR3 is given with its conserved first and last residue.

TRBJ1-1	TRBV6-5	CATGGGRLNTEAFF
TRBJ2-2	TRBV7-3	CASSGPLAATGELFF
TRBJ1-6	TRBV2	CASSTLGGNSPLHF
TRBJ1-2	TRBV12-3/TRBV12-4	CASSLDTGYTF
TRBJ2-2	TRBV14	CASSHPGQGTTGELFF
TRBJ2-2	TRBV4-1	CASSQQTENTGELFF
TRBJ1-4	TRBV5-1	CASTETVFEANEKLFF
TRBJ1-2	TRBV19	CASSNGQGHFSWGYTF
TRBJ2-3	TRBV11-1	CASSSRTSGGTDTQYF
TRBJ1-2	TRBV2	CASRWGQGDYGYTF
TRBJ1-5	TRBV6-1	CASSEALGFAAINQPQHF
TRBJ2-3	TRBV18	CASSPLEATDTQYF
TRBJ1-3	TRBV30	CAWISWRETGNTIYF
TRBJ2-1	TRBV12-3/TRBV12-4	CASSLNRVNEQFF
TRBJ1-2	TRBV6-5	CASSYSAVWGGGYTF
TRBJ1-5	TRBV2	CASSSDRADMEPQHF